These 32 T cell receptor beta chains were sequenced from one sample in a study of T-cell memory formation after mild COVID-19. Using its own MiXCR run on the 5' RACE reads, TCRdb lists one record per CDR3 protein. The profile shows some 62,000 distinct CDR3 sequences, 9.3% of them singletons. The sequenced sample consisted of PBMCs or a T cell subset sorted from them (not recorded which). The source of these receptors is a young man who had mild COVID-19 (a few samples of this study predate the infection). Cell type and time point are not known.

The CDR3 DNA follows: TGTGCCAGCAGCCGCGGAGAGGGAAGTTACGAGCAGTACGTC. Encoded protein: CASSRGEGSYEQYV. The chain is built from TRBV6-5 and TRBJ2-7; perhaps TRBD2 as D (5 bases). This CDR3 has 14 amino acids. Looked up from germline, CDR1 is MNHEY and CDR2 is SVGAGI. Trimming removed 6 bases at V and 4 bases at J, with 16 bases between.

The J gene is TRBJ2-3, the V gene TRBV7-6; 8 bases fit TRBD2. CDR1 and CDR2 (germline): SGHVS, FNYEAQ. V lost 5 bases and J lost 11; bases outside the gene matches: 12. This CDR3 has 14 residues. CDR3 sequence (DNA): TGTGCCAGCAGCCCCTGGGGTAGCGGGGTTGGGCAGTATTTT. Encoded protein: CASSPWGSGVGQYF.

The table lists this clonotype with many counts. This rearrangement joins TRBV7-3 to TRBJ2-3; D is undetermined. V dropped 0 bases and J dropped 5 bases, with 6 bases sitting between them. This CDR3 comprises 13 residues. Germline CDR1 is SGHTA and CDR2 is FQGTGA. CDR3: CASSLTFEDTQYF. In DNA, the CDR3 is TGTGCCAGCAGCTTAACGTTTGAAGATACGCAGTATTTT.

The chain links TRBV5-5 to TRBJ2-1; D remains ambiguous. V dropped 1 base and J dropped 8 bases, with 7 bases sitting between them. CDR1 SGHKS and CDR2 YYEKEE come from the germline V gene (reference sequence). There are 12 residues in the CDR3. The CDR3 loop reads CASSLPLYEQFF. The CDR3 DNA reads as TGTGCCAGCAGCTTGCCTCTCTATGAGCAGTTCTTC. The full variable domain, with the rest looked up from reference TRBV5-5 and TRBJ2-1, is DAGVTQSPTHLIKTRGQQVTLRCSPISGHKSVSWYQQVLGQGPQFIFQYYEKEERGRGNFPDRFSARQFPNYSSELNVNALLLGDSALYLCASSLPLYEQFFGPGTRLTVL.

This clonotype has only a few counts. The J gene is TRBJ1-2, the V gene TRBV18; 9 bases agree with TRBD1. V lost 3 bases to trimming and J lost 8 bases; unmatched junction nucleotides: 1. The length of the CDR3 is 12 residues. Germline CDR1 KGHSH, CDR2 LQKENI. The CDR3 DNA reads TGTGCCAGCTCACCCGGACAGGGGGGCTACACCTTC. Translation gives CASSPGQGGYTF.

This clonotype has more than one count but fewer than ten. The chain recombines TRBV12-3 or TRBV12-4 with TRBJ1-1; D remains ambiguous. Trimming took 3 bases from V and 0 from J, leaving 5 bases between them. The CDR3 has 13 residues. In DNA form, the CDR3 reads TGTGCCAGCAGTTTTGTGTTGAACACTGAAGCTTTCTTT. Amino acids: CASSFVLNTEAFF.

The CDR3, as DNA: TGTGCCAGCAGCTTATACAGGGGCGTTGGAACTGAAGCTTTCTTT. Amino acids: CASSLYRGVGTEAFF. This sequence joins TRBV7-9 and TRBJ1-1; TRBD1 matches 7 bases. V was clipped by 2 bases and J by 5 bases; unmatched bases: 8. The CDR3 contains 15 residues. The germline CDR1 and CDR2 sequences are SEHNR and FQNEAQ (reference sequence).

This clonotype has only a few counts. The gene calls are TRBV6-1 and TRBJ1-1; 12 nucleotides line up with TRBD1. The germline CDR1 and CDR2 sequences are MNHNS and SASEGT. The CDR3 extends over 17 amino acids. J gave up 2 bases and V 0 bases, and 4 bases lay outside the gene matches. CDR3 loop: CASSEALGQGANTEAFF. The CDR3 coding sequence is TGTGCCAGCAGTGAAGCGCTGGGACAGGGGGCCAACACTGAAGCTTTCTTT.

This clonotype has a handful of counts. The CDR3 nucleotides are TGTGCCACCAGTGACGCAGACAGCCCCAATCAGCCCCAGCATTTT. As protein: CATSDADSPNQPQHF. The chain uses TRBV24-1 and TRBJ1-5, with D possibly TRBD1 on 5 matching bases. Germline CDR1 KGHDR, CDR2 SFDVKD. This CDR3 spans 15 amino acids. Trimming cost V 4 bases and J 3 bases, with 12 bases left between them.

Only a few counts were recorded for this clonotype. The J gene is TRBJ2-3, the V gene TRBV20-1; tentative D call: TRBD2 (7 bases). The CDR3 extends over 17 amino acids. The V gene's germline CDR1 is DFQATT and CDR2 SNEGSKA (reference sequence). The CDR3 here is CRRGGPYTLPSTDTQYF. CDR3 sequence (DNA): TGCCGTAGGGGGGGCCCGTATACATTACCTAGCACAGATACGCAGTATTTT.

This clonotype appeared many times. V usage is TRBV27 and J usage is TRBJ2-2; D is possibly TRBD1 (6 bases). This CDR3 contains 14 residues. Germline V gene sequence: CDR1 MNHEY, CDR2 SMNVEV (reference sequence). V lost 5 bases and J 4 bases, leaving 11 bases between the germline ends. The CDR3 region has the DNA TGTGCCAGCAGTCCTAGACAGGCCACCGGGGAGCTGTTTTTT. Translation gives CASSPRQATGELFF.

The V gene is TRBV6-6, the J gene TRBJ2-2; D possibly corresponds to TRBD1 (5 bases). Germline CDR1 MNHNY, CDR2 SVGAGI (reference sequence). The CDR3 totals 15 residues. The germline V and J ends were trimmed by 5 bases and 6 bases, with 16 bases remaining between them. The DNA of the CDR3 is TGTGCCAGCAGTCCCCCCCCAGGGTTTGCCGGGGAGCTGTTTTTT. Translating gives CASSPPPGFAGELFF.

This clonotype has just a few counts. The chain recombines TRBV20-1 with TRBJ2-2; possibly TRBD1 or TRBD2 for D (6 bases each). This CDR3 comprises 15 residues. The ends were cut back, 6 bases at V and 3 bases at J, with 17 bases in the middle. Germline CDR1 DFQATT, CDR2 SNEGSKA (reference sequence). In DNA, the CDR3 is TGCAGTGCGTATCCGGGAGAGGGGGACACCGGGGAGCTGTTTTTT. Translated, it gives CSAYPGEGDTGELFF.

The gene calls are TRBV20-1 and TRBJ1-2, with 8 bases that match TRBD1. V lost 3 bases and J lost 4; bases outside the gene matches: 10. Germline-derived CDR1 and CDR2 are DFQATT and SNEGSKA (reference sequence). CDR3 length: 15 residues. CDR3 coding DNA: TGCAGTGCTAGTCCTGCAGGGGGCGAAGGCTATGGCTACACCTTC. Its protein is CSASPAGGEGYGYTF.

CDR3 DNA sequence: TGTGCCAGCAGCCAAGACGGGTTAGCGGGGGAAAGGCATACGCAGTATTTT. This translates into CASSQDGLAGERHTQYF. The J gene is TRBJ2-3, the V gene TRBV4-2; the match to TRBD2 covers 9 bases. CDR1 and CDR2 from the germline V gene are LGHNA and YNFKEQ. This CDR3 is 17 amino acids long. V dropped 0 bases and J dropped 7; count of bases not matched to a gene: 11.

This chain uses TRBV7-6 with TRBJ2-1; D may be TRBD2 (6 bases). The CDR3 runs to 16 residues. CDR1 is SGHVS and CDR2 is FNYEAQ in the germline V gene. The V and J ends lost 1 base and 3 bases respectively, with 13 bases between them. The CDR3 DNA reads TGTGCCAGCAGCTTAGTTAGGCGGGGCAGCTACAATGAGCAGTTCTTC. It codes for CASSLVRRGSYNEQFF.

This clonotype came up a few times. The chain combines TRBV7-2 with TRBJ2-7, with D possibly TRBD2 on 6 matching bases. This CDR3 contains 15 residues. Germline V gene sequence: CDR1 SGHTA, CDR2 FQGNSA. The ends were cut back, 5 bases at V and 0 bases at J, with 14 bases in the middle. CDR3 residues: CASSQRAGSSYEQYV. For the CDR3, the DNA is TGTGCCAGCAGCCAGCGGGCGGGGAGCTCCTACGAGCAGTACGTC.

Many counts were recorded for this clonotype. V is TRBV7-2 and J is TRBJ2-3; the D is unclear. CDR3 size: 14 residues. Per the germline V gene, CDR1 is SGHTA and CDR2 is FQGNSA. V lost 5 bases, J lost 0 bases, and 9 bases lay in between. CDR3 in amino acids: CASSPSGSTDTQYF. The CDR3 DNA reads TGTGCCAGCAGCCCCTCGGGTAGCACAGATACGCAGTATTTT.

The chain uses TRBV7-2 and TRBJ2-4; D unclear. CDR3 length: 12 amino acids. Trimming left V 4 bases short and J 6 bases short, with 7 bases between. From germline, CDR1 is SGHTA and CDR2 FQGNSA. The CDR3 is CASSSGGNIQYF. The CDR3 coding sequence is TGTGCCAGCAGCTCGGGTGGAAACATTCAGTACTTC.

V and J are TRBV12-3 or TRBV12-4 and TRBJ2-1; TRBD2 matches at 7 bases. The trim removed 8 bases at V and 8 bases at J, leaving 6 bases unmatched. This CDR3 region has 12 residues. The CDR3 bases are TGTGCCAGCGAGCGGGGTGGGTATGAGCAGTTCTTC. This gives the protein CASERGGYEQFF.

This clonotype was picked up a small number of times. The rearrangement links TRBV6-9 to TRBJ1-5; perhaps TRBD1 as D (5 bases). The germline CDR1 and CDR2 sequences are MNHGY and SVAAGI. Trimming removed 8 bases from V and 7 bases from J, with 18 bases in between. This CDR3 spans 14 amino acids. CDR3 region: CASPVGGVEQPQHF. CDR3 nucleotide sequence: TGTGCCAGCCCTGTGGGGGGAGTGGAGCAGCCCCAGCATTTT.

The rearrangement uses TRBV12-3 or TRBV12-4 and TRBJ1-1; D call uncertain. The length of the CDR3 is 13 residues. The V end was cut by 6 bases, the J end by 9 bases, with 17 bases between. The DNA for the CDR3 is TGTGCCAGCAGCCGGGTGGTGGACCAAAAAGCTTTCTTT. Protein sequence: CASSRVVDQKAFF.

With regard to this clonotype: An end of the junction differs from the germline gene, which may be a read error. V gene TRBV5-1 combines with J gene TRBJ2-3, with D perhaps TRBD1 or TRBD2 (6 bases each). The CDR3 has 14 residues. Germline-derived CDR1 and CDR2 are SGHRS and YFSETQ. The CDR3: CDSSLGGYTDTQYF. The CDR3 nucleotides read TGCGACAGCAGCCTAGGGGGGTACACAGATACGCAGTATTTT.

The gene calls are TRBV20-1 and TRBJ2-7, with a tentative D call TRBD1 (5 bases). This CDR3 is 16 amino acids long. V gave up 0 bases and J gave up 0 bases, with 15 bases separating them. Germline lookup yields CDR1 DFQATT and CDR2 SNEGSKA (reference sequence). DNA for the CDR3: TGCAGTGCTAGAGATATCAGGGTTACCAGCTCCTACGAGCAGTACTTC. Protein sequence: CSARDIRVTSSYEQYF.

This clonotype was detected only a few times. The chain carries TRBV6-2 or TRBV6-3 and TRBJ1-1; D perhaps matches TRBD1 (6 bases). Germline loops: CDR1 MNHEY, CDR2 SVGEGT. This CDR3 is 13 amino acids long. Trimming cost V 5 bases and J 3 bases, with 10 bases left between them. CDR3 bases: TGTGCCAGCAGTAGAACAGGGTACACTGAAGCTTTCTTT. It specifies CASSRTGYTEAFF.

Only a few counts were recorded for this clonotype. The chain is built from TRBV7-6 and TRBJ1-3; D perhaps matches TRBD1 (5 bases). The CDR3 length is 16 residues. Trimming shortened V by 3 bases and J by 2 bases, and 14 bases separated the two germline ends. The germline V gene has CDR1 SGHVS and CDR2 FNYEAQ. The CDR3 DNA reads TGTGCCAGCAGCTTTGGGCAGGGAAGGACTGGAAACACCATATATTTT. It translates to CASSFGQGRTGNTIYF.

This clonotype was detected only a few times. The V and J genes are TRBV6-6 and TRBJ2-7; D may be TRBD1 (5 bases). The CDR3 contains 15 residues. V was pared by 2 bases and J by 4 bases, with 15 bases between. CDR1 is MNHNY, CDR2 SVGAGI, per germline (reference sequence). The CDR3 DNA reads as TGTGCCAGCAGTTACCCGGTGGGCCAGGGATACGAGCAGTACTTC. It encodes CASSYPVGQGYEQYF.

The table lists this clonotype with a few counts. The CDR3 DNA reads as TGTGCCACCAGTGACCTTCAGCGGGGAAAGACAGATACGCAGCATTTT. Protein product: CATSDLQRGKTDTQHF. The chain employs TRBV24-1 and TRBJ2-3, with D perhaps matching TRBD1 (5 bases). The J call could be wrong; TRBJ1-5 is a better fit for the DNA end. Germline V gene lookup returns CDR1 KGHDR and CDR2 SFDVKD. CDR3 size: 16 residues.

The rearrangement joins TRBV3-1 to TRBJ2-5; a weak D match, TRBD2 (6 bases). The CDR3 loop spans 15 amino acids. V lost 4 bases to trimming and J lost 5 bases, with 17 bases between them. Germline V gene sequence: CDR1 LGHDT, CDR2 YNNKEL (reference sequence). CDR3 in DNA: TGTGCCAGCAGCCCTGTATATACTGGGGGGGAGACCCAGTACTTC. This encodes CASSPVYTGGETQYF.

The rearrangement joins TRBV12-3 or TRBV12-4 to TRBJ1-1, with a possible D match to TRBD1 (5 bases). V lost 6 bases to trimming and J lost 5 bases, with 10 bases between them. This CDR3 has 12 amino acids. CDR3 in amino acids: CASRPQATEAFF. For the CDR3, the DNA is TGTGCCAGCAGACCACAGGCTACTGAAGCTTTCTTT.

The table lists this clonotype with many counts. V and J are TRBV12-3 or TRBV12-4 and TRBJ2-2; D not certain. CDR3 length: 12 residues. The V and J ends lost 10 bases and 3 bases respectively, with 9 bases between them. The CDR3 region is CATQPDTGELFF. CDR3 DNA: TGTGCCACCCAGCCAGACACCGGGGAGCTGTTTTTT.

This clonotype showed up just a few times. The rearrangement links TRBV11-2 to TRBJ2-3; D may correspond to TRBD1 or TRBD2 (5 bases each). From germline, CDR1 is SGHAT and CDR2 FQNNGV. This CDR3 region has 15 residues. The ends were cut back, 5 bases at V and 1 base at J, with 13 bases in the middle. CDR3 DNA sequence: TGTGCCAGCAGCCCGCATGGGGGTGGCACAGATACGCAGTATTTT. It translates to CASSPHGGGTDTQYF.